The TCR beta chain described here comes from a study of T cells after yellow fever vaccination. Study observations and caveats: Subsequent booster samples again held most clones from primary vaccination (96% CD4, 85% to 90% CD8). One caveat is that FACS-sorted repertoires could contain abundant clonotypes contaminating from the bulk population.

This clonotype appeared many times. Its specificity is unknown. As TCR cDNA was made by 5'RACE template switching, a universal primer site and UMIs were added. TCRdb reprocessed the 5' RACE reads via MiXCR and lists one record per CDR3 protein. Among some 160,000 distinct CDR3 sequences listed, 9.3% were seen once. V lost 6 bases to trimming and J lost 5 bases, with 7 bases between them. The CDR3 is made up of 11 amino acids. The chain employs TRBV12-3 or TRBV12-4 and TRBJ2-5; unclear D gene. The receptor was derived from a man aged 18-30 years who received the YFV17D yellow fever vaccine. The sample consisted of CD8+ T cells sorted from PBMCs, taken 45 days after the yellow fever booster vaccination. As DNA, the CDR3 is TGTGCCAGCAGGTTCGGTGAGACCCAGTACTTC. It is translated as CASRFGETQYF.